These 13 T cell receptor beta chains were sequenced from one sample in a study of T cell repertoires in cytomegalovirus infection. No antigens are known for them. TCRdb recomputed calls from the reads with MiXCR, one row per CDR3 protein. The table shows some 500,000 distinct CDR3 sequences, with around 40% occurring only once. The specimen was cultured PBMCs, collected from culture after CMV antigen stimulation. The receptor set was obtained from a human donor in good health (CMV status not recorded). Some clones in this sample may be carry-over from other donors' samples.

V and J are TRBV6-1 and TRBJ1-3; D is unresolved. Germline assignment: CDR1 MNHNS and CDR2 SASEGT. The CDR3 sequence is 16 residues long. Deletions cut 0 bases from V and 3 bases from J, with 12 bases between. The CDR3 DNA sequence: TGTGCCAGCAGTGAAGCCGCAGATAACTTTGGAAACACCATATATTTT. Its translation is CASSEAADNFGNTIYF.

This clonotype was counted a few times. The V call is TRBV7-8, the J call TRBJ1-6; no clear D gene. Germline V gives CDR1 SGHVS, CDR2 FQNEAQ. The CDR3 loop spans 14 amino acids. V shed 1 base and J shed 14 bases, with 15 bases lying between them. For the CDR3, the DNA is TGTGCCAGCAGCTTAGTGGGCCCGATGGAAGCCCTCCACTTT. Encoded protein: CASSLVGPMEALHF.

The chain combines TRBV20-1 with TRBJ2-3; 11 bases agree with TRBD2. Trimming cost V 6 bases and J 3 bases; bases outside gene matches: 17. From germline, CDR1 is DFQATT and CDR2 SNEGSKA (reference sequence). This CDR3 has 18 amino acids. The CDR3 loop is CSAFSGGSGGAGTDTQYF. In DNA form, the CDR3 reads TGCAGTGCCTTTAGCGGGGGTAGCGGGGGGGCCGGGACAGATACGCAGTATTTT.

The J gene is TRBJ2-3, the V gene TRBV7-2; TRBD1 matches 7 bases. The germline V gene has CDR1 SGHTA and CDR2 FQGNSA. The CDR3 has 15 amino acids. V lost 5 bases and J lost 3; bases outside the gene matches: 8. CDR3 DNA: TGTGCCAGCAGCCCCGACAGGGTCCTAACAGATACGCAGTATTTT. Protein: CASSPDRVLTDTQYF.

J is TRBJ1-1 and V is TRBV5-1; TRBD1 might be the D (6 bases). V lost 4 bases and J lost 3, with 13 bases in between. Germline V gives CDR1 SGHRS, CDR2 YFSETQ. This CDR3 has 14 residues. The CDR3 reads CASSEGHGDTEAFF. For the CDR3, the DNA is TGCGCCAGCAGCGAGGGACACGGAGACACTGAAGCTTTCTTT.

The rearrangement uses TRBV6-2 or TRBV6-3 and TRBJ1-4; unclear D gene. With 4 bases removed from V and 7 bases from J, the gap between germline ends came to 16 bases. CDR3 length: 15 amino acids. Germline CDR1 MNHEY, CDR2 SVGEGT. This CDR3 reads CASSSRTDDSEKLFF. The CDR3, as DNA: TGTGCCAGCAGTTCAAGGACGGATGATAGTGAAAAACTGTTTTTT.

CDR3 coding DNA: TGTGCCAGCACCGAGGGGCTCTGGGGAGAGACCCAGTACTTC. Amino acids: CASTEGLWGETQYF. The chain links TRBV12-3 or TRBV12-4 to TRBJ2-5, with D possibly being TRBD1 or TRBD2 (5 bases each). The CDR3 consists of 14 residues. V was pared by 7 bases and J by 4 bases, with 16 bases between.

The gene calls are TRBV2 and TRBJ2-7; D is ambiguous. This CDR3 is built from 12 residues. The V and J ends lost 6 bases and 4 bases respectively, with 10 bases between them. Germline CDR1 reads SNHLY; CDR2 reads FYNNEI. CDR3 DNA sequence: TGTGCCAGCAGGGAAATTGGGTACGAGCAGTACTTC. It is translated as CASREIGYEQYF. Full variable domain (rest looked up from reference TRBV2 and TRBJ2-7): EPEVTQTPSHQVTQMGQEVILRCVPISNHLYFYWYRQILGQKVEFLVSFYNNEISEKSEIFDDQFSVERPDGSNFTLKIRSTKLEDSAMYFCASREIGYEQYFGPGTRLTVT.

This chain joins TRBV4-3 and TRBJ2-5; 7 bases fit TRBD2. Per germline, CDR1 LGHNA and CDR2 YSLEER. CDR3 length: 15 amino acids. V lost 0 bases to trimming and J lost 4 bases; unmatched junction nucleotides: 5. The CDR3 region is CASSQDTGGVETQYF. Here the CDR3 DNA reads TGCGCCAGCAGCCAAGATACGGGGGGAGTAGAGACCCAGTACTTC.

To note about this clonotype: Sequence at one end of the junction differs from germline and may be a read error. The chain has TRBV7-2 and TRBJ2-5; TRBD2 is a possible D gene (6 bases). The CDR3 sequence is 14 residues long. Germline-derived CDR1 and CDR2 are SGHTA and FQGNSA. CDR3 nucleotides: TGTGCCAGCAGCCCCCCGGGGGAACAAGATACCCAGTACTTC. Its translation is CASSPPGEQDTQYF.

J is TRBJ1-2 and V is TRBV19; D remains ambiguous. CDR1 LNHDA and CDR2 SQIVND come from the germline V gene (reference sequence). V was cut by 5 bases and J by 4 bases, with 11 bases left in between. The CDR3 spans 13 residues. CDR3 sequence reads: CASSEDGSYGYTF. CDR3 nucleotides: TGTGCCAGTAGTGAGGATGGGAGCTATGGCTACACCTTC.

This clonotype was observed a handful of times. The chain uses TRBV7-2 and TRBJ2-1; D assignment may be TRBD1 or TRBD2 (5 bases each). The CDR3 covers 14 residues. CDR1 is SGHTA and CDR2 is FQGNSA in the germline V gene. Trimming took 1 base from V and 10 from J, leaving 14 bases between them. Written as DNA, the CDR3 is TGTGCCAGCAGCTTAGGGGGGACCCTCCGAGAGCAGTTCTTC. It codes for CASSLGGTLREQFF.

The V and J genes are TRBV7-8 and TRBJ2-3; 9 nucleotides align to TRBD1. Per germline, CDR1 SGHVS and CDR2 FQNEAQ. V was pared by 4 bases and J by 8 bases, with 4 bases of the junction left unmatched. The length of the CDR3 is 13 residues. Here the CDR3 reads CASSSDRGSTQYF. CDR3 nucleotide sequence: TGTGCCAGCAGCTCGGACAGGGGAAGTACGCAGTATTTT.